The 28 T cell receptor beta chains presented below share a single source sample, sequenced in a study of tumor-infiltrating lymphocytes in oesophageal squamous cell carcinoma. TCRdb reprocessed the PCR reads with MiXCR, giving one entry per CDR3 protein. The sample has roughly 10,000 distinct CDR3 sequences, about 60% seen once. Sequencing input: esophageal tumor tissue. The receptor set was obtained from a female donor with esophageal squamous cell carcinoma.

CDR3 sequence reads: CASRPNLAEHGTGELFF. Written as DNA, the CDR3 is TGTGCCAGCAGGCCAAATCTAGCGGAGCATGGCACCGGGGAGCTGTTTTTT. This chain uses TRBV7-2 with TRBJ2-2; 7 bases line up with TRBD2. This CDR3 has 17 amino acids. Germline V lookup: CDR1 SGHTA, CDR2 FQGNSA. The trim removed 6 bases at V and 4 bases at J, leaving 14 bases unmatched.

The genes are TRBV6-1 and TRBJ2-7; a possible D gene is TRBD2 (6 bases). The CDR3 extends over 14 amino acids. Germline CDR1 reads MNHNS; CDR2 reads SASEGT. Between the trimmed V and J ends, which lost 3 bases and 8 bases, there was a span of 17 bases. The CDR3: CASSDPTGLAKQYF. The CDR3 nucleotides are TGTGCCAGCAGTGATCCGACGGGACTGGCAAAGCAGTACTTC.

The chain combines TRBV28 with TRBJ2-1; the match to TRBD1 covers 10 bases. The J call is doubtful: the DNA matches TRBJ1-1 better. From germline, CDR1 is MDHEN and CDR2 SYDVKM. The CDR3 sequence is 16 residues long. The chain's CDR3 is CASSLGGIGQGEEAFF. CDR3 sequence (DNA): TGTGCCAGCAGTTTAGGCGGTATTGGACAGGGGGAGGAAGCTTTCTTT.

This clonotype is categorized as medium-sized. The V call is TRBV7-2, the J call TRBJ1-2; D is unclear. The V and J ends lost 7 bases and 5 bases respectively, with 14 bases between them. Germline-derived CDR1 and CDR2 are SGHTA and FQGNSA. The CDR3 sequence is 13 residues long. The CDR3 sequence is CASTPEALYGYTF. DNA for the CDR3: TGTGCCAGCACCCCGGAAGCCCTTTATGGCTACACCTTC. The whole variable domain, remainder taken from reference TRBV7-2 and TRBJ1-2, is GAGVSQSPSNKVTEKGKDVELRCDPISGHTALYWYRQSLGQGLEFLIYFQGNSAPDKSGLPSDRFSAERTGGSVSTLTIQRTQQEDSAVYLCASTPEALYGYTFGSGTRLTVV.

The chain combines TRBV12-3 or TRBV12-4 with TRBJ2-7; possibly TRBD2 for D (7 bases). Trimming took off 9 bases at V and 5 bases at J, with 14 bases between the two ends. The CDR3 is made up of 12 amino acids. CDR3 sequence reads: CASGGGGDEQYF. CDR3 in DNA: TGTGCCAGTGGGGGCGGGGGTGACGAGCAGTACTTC.

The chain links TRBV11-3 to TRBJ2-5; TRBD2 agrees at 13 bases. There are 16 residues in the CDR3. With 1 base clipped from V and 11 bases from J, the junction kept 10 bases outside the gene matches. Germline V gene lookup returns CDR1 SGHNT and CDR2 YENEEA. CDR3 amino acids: CASSLAGTSGVYEQYF. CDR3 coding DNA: TGTGCCAGCAGCTTAGCAGGGACTAGCGGGGTGTATGAGCAGTACTTC.

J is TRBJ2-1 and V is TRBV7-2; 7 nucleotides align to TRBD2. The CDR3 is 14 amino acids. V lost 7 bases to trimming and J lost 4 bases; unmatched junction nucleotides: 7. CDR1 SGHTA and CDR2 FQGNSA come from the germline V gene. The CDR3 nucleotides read TGTGCCAGCATCGAGGGAGGGCCGTACAATGAGCAGTTCTTC. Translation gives CASIEGGPYNEQFF.

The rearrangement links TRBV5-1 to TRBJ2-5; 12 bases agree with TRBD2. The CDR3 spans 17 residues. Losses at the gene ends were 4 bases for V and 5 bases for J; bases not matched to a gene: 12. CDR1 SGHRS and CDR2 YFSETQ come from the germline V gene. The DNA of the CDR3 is TGCGCCAGCAGCCGAACTCTAGCGGGAGGGCCAGGGGAGACCCAGTACTTC. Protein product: CASSRTLAGGPGETQYF.

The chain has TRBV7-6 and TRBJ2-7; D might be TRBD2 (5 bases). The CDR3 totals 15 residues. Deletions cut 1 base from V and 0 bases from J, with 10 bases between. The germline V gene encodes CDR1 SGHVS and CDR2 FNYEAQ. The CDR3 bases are TGTGCCAGCAGCTTAGGGGTCGGGAACTCCTACGAGCAGTACTTC. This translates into CASSLGVGNSYEQYF.

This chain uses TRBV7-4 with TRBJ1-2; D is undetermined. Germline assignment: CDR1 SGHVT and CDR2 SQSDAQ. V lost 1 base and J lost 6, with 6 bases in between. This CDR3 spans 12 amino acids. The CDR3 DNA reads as TGTGCCAGCAGCTTAGACCAAAATGGCTACACCTTC. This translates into CASSLDQNGYTF.

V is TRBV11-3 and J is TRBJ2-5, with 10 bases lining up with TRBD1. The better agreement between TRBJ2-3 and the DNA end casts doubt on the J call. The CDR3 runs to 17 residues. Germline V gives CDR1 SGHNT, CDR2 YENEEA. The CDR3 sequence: CASSFGDRGRLTDTQYF. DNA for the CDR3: TGTGCCAGCAGCTTCGGAGACAGGGGGCGACTCACAGATACGCAGTATTTT.

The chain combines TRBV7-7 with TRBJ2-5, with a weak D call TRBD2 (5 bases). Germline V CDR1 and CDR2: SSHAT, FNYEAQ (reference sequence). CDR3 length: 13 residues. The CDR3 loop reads CAIRRTPQETQYF. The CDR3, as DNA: TGTGCTATAAGGAGGACGCCACAAGAGACCCAGTACTTC.

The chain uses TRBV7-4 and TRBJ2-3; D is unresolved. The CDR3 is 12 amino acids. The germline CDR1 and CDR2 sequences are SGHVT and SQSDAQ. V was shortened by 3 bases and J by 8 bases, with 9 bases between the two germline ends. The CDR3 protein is CASSFPRGTQYF. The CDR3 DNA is TGTGCCAGCAGCTTCCCGCGCGGTACGCAGTATTTT.

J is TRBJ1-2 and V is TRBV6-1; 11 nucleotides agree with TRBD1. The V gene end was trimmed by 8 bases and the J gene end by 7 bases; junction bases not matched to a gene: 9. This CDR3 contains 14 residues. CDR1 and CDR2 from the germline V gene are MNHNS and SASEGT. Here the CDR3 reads CASSAGTGGRGYTF. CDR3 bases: TGTGCCAGCTCAGCCGGGACAGGGGGTCGTGGCTACACCTTC.

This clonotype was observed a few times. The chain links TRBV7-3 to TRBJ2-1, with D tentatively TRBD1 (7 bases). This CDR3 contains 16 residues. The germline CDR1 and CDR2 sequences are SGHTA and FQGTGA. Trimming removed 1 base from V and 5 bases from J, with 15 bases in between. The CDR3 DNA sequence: TGTGCCAGCAGCTTAAAAGTGGCAGGGGGGAACAATGAGCAGTTCTTC. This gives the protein CASSLKVAGGNNEQFF.

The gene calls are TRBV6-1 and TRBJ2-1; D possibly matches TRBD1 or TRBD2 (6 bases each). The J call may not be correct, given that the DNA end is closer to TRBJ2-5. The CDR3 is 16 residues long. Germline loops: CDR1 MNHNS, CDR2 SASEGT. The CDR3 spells CASSEAVGGGQGTQYF. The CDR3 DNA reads TGTGCCAGCAGTGAAGCAGTTGGTGGGGGGCAGGGGACCCAGTACTTC.

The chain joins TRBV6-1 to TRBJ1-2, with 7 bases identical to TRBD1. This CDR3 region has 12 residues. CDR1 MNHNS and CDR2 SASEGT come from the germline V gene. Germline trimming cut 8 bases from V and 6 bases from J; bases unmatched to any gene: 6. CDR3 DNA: TGTGCCAGCGAGGGGACAGCGGATGGCTACACCTTC. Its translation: CASEGTADGYTF.

CDR3 residues: CASKPEYQETQYF. CDR3 sequence (DNA): TGTGCCAGCAAGCCCGAGTACCAAGAGACCCAGTACTTC. V usage is TRBV7-3 and J usage is TRBJ2-5; D uncertain. The CDR3 has 13 residues. CDR1 and CDR2 from the germline V gene are SGHTA and FQGTGA. Between the trimmed V and J ends, which lost 7 bases and 0 bases, there was a span of 9 bases.

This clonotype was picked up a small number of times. DNA of the CDR3: TGTGCCAGCAGTTTGGGATTACTAGACACCGGGGAGCTGTATTTT. Translating gives CASSLGLLDTGELYF. The chain links TRBV6-1 to TRBJ2-3; D may be TRBD2 (5 bases). Trimming left V 5 bases short and J 14 bases short, with 26 bases between. Germline-derived CDR1 and CDR2 are MNHNS and SASEGT. The CDR3 consists of 15 residues.

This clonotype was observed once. CDR3 residues: CASTRLGSPSYEQYF. CDR3 coding DNA: TGTGCCAGCACCCGCCTGGGTAGTCCCTCCTACGAGCAGTACTTC. The V and J genes are TRBV6-1 and TRBJ2-5, with D hard to call. The J call may be wrong; the DNA end is better matched by TRBJ2-7. CDR1 MNHNS and CDR2 SASEGT come from the germline V gene. This CDR3 is built from 15 residues.

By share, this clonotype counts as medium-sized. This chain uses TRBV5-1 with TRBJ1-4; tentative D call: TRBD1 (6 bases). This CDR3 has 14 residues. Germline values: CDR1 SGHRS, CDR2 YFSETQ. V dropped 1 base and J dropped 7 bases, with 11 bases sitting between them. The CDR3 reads CASSLMGAGEKLFF. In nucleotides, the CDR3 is TGCGCCAGCAGCTTGATGGGGGCGGGTGAAAAACTGTTTTTT.

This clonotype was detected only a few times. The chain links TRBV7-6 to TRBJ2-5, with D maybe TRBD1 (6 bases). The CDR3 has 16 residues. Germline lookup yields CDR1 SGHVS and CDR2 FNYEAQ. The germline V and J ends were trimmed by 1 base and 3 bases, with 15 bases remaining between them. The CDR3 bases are TGTGCCAGCAGCTTAGTTAGTCCCAGGGGTAAAGAGACCCAGTACTTC. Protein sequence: CASSLVSPRGKETQYF.

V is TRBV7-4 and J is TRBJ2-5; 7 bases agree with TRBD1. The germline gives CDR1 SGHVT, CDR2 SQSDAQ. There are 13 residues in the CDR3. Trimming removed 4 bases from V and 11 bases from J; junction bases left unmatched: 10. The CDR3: CASSSTGVGEQYF. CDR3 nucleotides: TGTGCCAGCAGCTCCACAGGGGTAGGGGAGCAGTACTTC.

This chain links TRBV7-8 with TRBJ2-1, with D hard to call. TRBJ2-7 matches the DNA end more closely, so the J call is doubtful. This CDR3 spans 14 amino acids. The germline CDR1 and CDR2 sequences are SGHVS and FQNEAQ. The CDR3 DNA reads TGTGCCAGCAGCTTTTCCGGGCCTGCCTACGAGCAGTACTTC. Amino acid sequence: CASSFSGPAYEQYF.

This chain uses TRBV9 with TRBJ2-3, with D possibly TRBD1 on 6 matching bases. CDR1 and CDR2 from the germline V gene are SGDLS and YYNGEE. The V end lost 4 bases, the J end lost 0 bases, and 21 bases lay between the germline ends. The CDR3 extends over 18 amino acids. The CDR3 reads CASSSTQGFSSSTDTQYF. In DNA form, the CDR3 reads TGTGCCAGCAGCTCGACACAGGGCTTTTCCTCTAGCACAGATACGCAGTATTTT.

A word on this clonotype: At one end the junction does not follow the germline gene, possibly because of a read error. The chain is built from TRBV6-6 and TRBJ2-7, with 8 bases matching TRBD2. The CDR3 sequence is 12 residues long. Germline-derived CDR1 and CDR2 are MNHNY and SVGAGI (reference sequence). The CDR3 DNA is TGTGCCAGCAGTGATACGCGGGGGGCGAGGGACTTC. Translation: CASSDTRGARDF.

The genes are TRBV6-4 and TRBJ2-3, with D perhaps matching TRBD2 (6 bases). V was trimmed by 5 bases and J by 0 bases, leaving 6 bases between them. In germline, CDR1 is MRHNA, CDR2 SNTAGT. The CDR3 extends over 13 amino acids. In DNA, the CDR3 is TGTGCCAGCAGTAGCGGGAGCACAGATACGCAGTATTTT. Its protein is CASSSGSTDTQYF.

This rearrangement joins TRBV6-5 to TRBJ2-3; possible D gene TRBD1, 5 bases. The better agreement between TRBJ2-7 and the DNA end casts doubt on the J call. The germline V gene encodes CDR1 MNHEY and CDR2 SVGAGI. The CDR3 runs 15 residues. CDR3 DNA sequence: TGTGCCAGCAGTGAGGTCCCCCCAGGGACCTACGAGCAGTACTTC. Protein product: CASSEVPPGTYEQYF.